The clone carrying this T cell receptor (beta chain) was picked up many times. No antigen is known for it. In TCRdb, the 5' RACE reads were re-called with MiXCR into one record per CDR3 protein. The table includes tens of thousands of distinct CDR3 sequences, 10% detected once. V lost 1 base to trimming and J lost 7 bases, with 9 bases between them. Germline CDR1 and CDR2: SGHTA and FQGNSA. This CDR3 spans 13 amino acids. The sample originates from a study of early T cells in non-severe SARS-CoV-2 infection. Broader study findings: Reliance on VDJdb matching favored anti-spike CD8 responses; private and CD4 specificities were missed.

The chain has TRBV7-2 and TRBJ2-3, with TRBD2 as a possible D gene (6 bases). What was sequenced was whole blood. This clonotype was sampled from an adult who was a healthcare worker with PCR-confirmed SARS-CoV-2 infection or an uninfected control (not recorded which). This chain's CDR3 is CASSLEGLHTQYF. The DNA of the CDR3 is TGTGCCAGCAGCTTAGAGGGACTCCATACGCAGTATTTT.